Below, 10 T cell receptor beta chains from the same sample are listed, as sequenced in a study of T cell responses to AZD1222 COVID-19 vaccine. The data were produced by immunoSEQ multiplex PCR, yet TCRdb's version contains in-frame clones alone and is incomplete. The sample consists of about 110,000 clones, nearly 90% of them appearing once. Sequencing was performed on peripheral blood, taken on day 0 of MenACWY control vaccination. These receptors were taken from an adult in good health.

This clone came up a few times. This rearrangement joins TRBV4-2 to TRBJ2-5; D possibly corresponds to TRBD2 (6 bases). The CDR3 consists of 15 residues. V dropped 3 bases and J dropped 5 bases, with 16 bases sitting between them. Germline CDR1 and CDR2: LGHNA and YNFKEQ. In nucleotides, the CDR3 is TGTGCCAGCAGCCAGATACGGGAGAGGGGCGAGACCCAGTACTTC. Protein: CASSQIRERGETQYF.

The chain links TRBV9 to TRBJ2-5; D unresolved. This CDR3 has 13 amino acids. CDR1 and CDR2 from the germline V gene are SGDLS and YYNGEE. The V and J ends lost 3 bases and 5 bases respectively, with 11 bases between them. CDR3 in amino acids: CASSAPHGETQYF. CDR3 bases: TGTGCCAGCAGCGCCCCACATGGGGAGACCCAGTACTTC.

This clone was seen only a few times. The CDR3 loop reads CAISDRESGGQHF. In DNA, the CDR3 is TGTGCCATCAGTGACAGGGAATCAGGGGGCCAGCATTTT. The rearrangement links TRBV10-3 to TRBJ1-5; the match to TRBD1 covers 7 bases. The CDR3 has 13 amino acids. J lost 12 bases, V lost 3 bases, and 8 bases had no gene match. Germline V CDR1 and CDR2: ENHRY, SYGVKD.

The V and J genes are TRBV15 and TRBJ2-7; 7 nucleotides align to TRBD1. The CDR3 totals 18 residues. CDR1 is LNHNV, CDR2 YYDKDF, per germline (reference sequence). J gave up 3 bases and V 0 bases, and 14 bases lay outside the gene matches. The DNA of the CDR3 is TGTGCCACCAGCAGAGAATATCCCTACTCGACAGGGAACTACGAGCAGTACTTC. Amino acids: CATSREYPYSTGNYEQYF.

This clone was counted a single time. This chain connects TRBV5-1 to TRBJ2-7; unclear D gene. In germline, CDR1 is SGHRS, CDR2 YFSETQ. The CDR3 consists of 13 residues. The ends were cut back, 4 bases at V and 5 bases at J, with 13 bases in the middle. CDR3 region: CASSSTLVDEQYF. The CDR3, as DNA: TGCGCCAGCAGCAGTACGCTCGTCGACGAGCAGTACTTC. Together with reference TRBV5-1 and TRBJ2-7, the CDR3 gives the full variable domain: KAGVTQTPRYLIKTRGQQVTLSCSPISGHRSVSWYQQTPGQGLQFLFEYFSETQRNKGNFPGRFSGRQFSNSRSEMNVSTLELGDSALYLCASSSTLVDEQYFGPGTRLTVT.

This rearrangement joins TRBV6-6 to TRBJ1-4; no reliable D call. With 8 bases removed from V and 4 bases from J, the gap between germline ends came to 11 bases. In germline, CDR1 is MNHNY, CDR2 SVGAGI (reference sequence). This CDR3 is 13 amino acids long. CDR3 residues: CASRLTYNEKLFF. The CDR3 coding sequence is TGTGCCAGCCGCCTTACCTATAATGAAAAACTGTTTTTT.

This clone showed up just once. The chain joins TRBV21-1 to TRBJ2-7. TRBV21-1 is a documented pseudogene. This CDR3 has 16 amino acids. CDR3 region: CASSGCRPIRDYEQYF. The CDR3 region has the DNA TGTGCCAGCAGCGGGTGCCGGCCTATACGAGACTACGAGCAGTACTTC.

The V gene is TRBV19, the J gene TRBJ1-5; D is uncertain. The CDR3 extends over 14 amino acids. Trimming stripped 3 bases from V and 4 bases from J, with 10 bases between. Germline CDR1 is LNHDA and CDR2 is SQIVND (reference sequence). Written as DNA, the CDR3 is TGTGCCAGTAGTATGGGAGGACTAAATCAGCCCCAGCATTTT. Translating it yields CASSMGGLNQPQHF.

In this sample, this clone turned up once. The chain carries TRBV19 and TRBJ2-5; D gene unclear. Trimming left V 5 bases short and J 1 base short, with 11 bases between. Germline V gene lookup returns CDR1 LNHDA and CDR2 SQIVND (reference sequence). CDR3 length: 14 amino acids. The CDR3 here is CASSDGMVQETQYF. DNA of the CDR3: TGTGCCAGTAGTGATGGGATGGTCCAAGAGACCCAGTACTTC.

This chain links TRBV4-2 with TRBJ1-5; D gene ambiguous. The CDR3 has 13 amino acids. Germline loops: CDR1 LGHNA, CDR2 YNFKEQ. V was clipped by 3 bases and J by 3 bases, with 6 bases between them. The CDR3 DNA reads as TGTGCCAGCAGCCACTTAAACAATCAGCCCCAGCATTTT. This codes for CASSHLNNQPQHF.